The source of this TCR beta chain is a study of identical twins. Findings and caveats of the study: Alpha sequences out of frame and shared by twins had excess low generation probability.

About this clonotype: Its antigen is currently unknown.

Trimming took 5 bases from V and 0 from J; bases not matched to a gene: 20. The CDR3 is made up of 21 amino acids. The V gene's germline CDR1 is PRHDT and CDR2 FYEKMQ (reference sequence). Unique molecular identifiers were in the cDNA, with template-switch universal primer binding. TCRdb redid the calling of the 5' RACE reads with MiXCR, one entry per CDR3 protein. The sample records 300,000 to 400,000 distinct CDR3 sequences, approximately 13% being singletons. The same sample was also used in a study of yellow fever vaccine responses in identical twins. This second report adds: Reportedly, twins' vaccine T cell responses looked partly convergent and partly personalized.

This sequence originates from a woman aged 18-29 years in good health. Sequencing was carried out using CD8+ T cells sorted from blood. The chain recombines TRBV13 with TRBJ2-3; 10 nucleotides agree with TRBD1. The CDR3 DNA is TGTGCCAGCAGCCTCCGAGTGGGACAGGGGACAACATACCCTAGCACAGATACGCAGTATTTT. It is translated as CASSLRVGQGTTYPSTDTQYF. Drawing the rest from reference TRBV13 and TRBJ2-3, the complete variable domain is AAGVIQSPRHLIKEKRETATLKCYPIPRHDTVYWYQQGPGQDPQFLISFYEKMQSDKGSIPDRFSAQQFSDYHSELNMSSLELGDSALYFCASSLRVGQGTTYPSTDTQYFGPGTRLTVL.